The 21 T cell receptor beta chains listed next were all sequenced from one sample in a study of beta chain features in type 1 diabetes. Regarding the study as a whole: When Type 1 diabetes patients were examined, their TCRB CDR3s proved moderately but significantly shorter in all four CD4+ subsets.

Their antigens are not known. The whole isolated RNA underwent reverse transcription, so sequencing captured expressed TCRB transcripts. Clones were sequenced by immunoSEQ multiplex PCR, and TCRdb holds only the in-frame ones, with some missing. The table has about 160,000 clones, more than 60% seen once; the top ten hold around 0.096%. The material sequenced was naive CD4+ T cells from blood. The receptors derive from a man aged 30-40 years with type 1 diabetes.

The chain combines TRBV30 with TRBJ1-6; D unclear. This CDR3 has 14 amino acids. Germline V CDR1 and CDR2: GTSNPN, SVGIG (reference sequence). Trimming removed 5 bases at V and 9 bases at J, with 17 bases between. In DNA, the CDR3 is TGTGCCTGGGAAGATTGGGGTCCAATTTCACCCCTCCACTTT. This codes for CAWEDWGPISPLHF.

This chain uses TRBV25-1 with TRBJ2-2; no firm D call. From germline, CDR1 is MGHDK and CDR2 SYGVNS. Trimming removed 3 bases from V and 4 bases from J, with 12 bases in between. This CDR3 contains 15 residues. CDR3 loop: CASSDLGIGTGELFF. For the CDR3, the DNA is TGTGCCAGCAGTGACCTGGGTATCGGCACCGGGGAGCTGTTTTTT.

Concerning this clone: Distinct nucleotide sequences in the sample also encode this CDR3. The chain links TRBV7-2 to TRBJ2-7; 11 bases fit TRBD2. The V and J ends lost 0 bases and 3 bases, in that order; junction bases with no gene match: 1. This CDR3 is built from 15 residues. The germline V gene has CDR1 SGHTA and CDR2 FQGNSA. As DNA, the CDR3 is TGTGCCAGCAGCTTAGCGGGGACTAGCGGCTACGAGCAGTACTTC. This gives the protein CASSLAGTSGYEQYF. The whole variable domain, filled in from reference TRBV7-2 and TRBJ2-7, reads GAGVSQSPSNKVTEKGKDVELRCDPISGHTALYWYRQSLGQGLEFLIYFQGNSAPDKSGLPSDRFSAERTGGSVSTLTIQRTQQEDSAVYLCASSLAGTSGYEQYFGPGTRLTVT.

This clone has just a few counts. J is TRBJ1-4 and V is TRBV27; D is uncertain. The CDR3 length is 12 residues. CDR1 is MNHEY, CDR2 SMNVEV, per germline (reference sequence). V dropped 1 base and J dropped 10 bases, with 7 bases sitting between them. CDR3 DNA: TGTGCCAGCAGTTTATTAGAGGGAAAACTGTTTTTT. This sequence encodes CASSLLEGKLFF.

J is TRBJ2-5 and V is TRBV13; 7 bases map to TRBD1. Losses at the gene ends were 5 bases for V and 4 bases for J; bases not matched to a gene: 7. There are 14 residues in the CDR3. CDR1 is PRHDT, CDR2 FYEKMQ, per germline (reference sequence). The CDR3 DNA is TGTGCCAGCAGCCCCAAGGGGGCTGGAGAGACCCAGTACTTC. This gives the protein CASSPKGAGETQYF.

This clone was detected only a few times. The chain combines TRBV29-1 with TRBJ1-2; D not certain. CDR3 length: 12 amino acids. From germline, CDR1 is SQVTM and CDR2 ANQGSEA. The ends were cut back, 3 bases at V and 6 bases at J, with 11 bases in the middle. The CDR3 region is CSVEAGGNGYTF. CDR3 bases: TGCAGCGTTGAGGCGGGCGGGAATGGCTACACCTTC.

This clone was seen a handful of times. This chain links TRBV12-5 with TRBJ2-1; TRBD2 matches 10 bases. J lost 5 bases, V lost 3 bases, and 7 bases had no gene match. The CDR3 consists of 16 residues. The germline V gene encodes CDR1 LGHNT and CDR2 FRNRAP. The chain's CDR3 is CASGFSGTSVNNEQFF. Here the CDR3 DNA reads TGTGCTAGTGGTTTTTCCGGGACTAGCGTTAACAATGAGCAGTTCTTC.

This clone was counted a few times. V and J are TRBV4-3 and TRBJ2-5; 9 positions match TRBD1. The CDR3 is 14 amino acids. The trim removed 1 base at V and 4 bases at J, leaving 1 base unmatched. The germline CDR1 and CDR2 sequences are LGHNA and YSLEER. CDR3 protein: CASSQGQGVETQYF. The CDR3 coding sequence is TGCGCCAGCAGCCAAGGACAGGGGGTAGAGACCCAGTACTTC.

This chain connects TRBV25-1 to TRBJ2-1; D remains ambiguous. Per germline, CDR1 MGHDK and CDR2 SYGVNS. CDR3 size: 14 residues. V was cut by 2 bases and J by 7 bases, with 12 bases left in between. This chain's CDR3 is CASSEHSIGNEQFF. CDR3 DNA sequence: TGTGCCAGCAGTGAACATTCCATTGGGAATGAGCAGTTCTTC.

This clone was seen a few times. The chain is built from TRBV29-1 and TRBJ2-5; 7 bases agree with TRBD2. The V segment lost 3 bases and the J segment 2 bases; nucleotides outside the gene matches: 9. Germline assignment: CDR1 SQVTM and CDR2 ANQGSEA. CDR3 length: 15 residues. Here the CDR3 reads CSVDSLAAFQETQYF. DNA for the CDR3: TGCAGCGTTGACAGCCTAGCGGCCTTTCAAGAGACCCAGTACTTC.

The gene calls are TRBV4-3 and TRBJ2-2; possible D gene TRBD1, 5 bases. From germline, CDR1 is LGHNA and CDR2 YSLEER. CDR3 size: 14 residues. The V gene lost 4 bases and the J gene lost 3 bases, with 9 bases spanning the gap. CDR3 amino acids: CASSPKGYTGELFF. Here the CDR3 DNA reads TGCGCCAGCAGCCCAAAGGGGTACACCGGGGAGCTGTTTTTT.

In this sample, this clone turned up a few times. The chain is built from TRBV15 and TRBJ1-3; no definite D call. Germline-derived CDR1 and CDR2 are LNHNV and YYDKDF (reference sequence). The ends were cut back, 3 bases at V and 0 bases at J, with 3 bases in the middle. This CDR3 region has 13 residues. The CDR3 DNA reads TGTGCCACCAGCAGCGGCTCTGGAAACACCATATATTTT. Translation gives CATSSGSGNTIYF.

V is TRBV7-9 and J is TRBJ2-5, with D perhaps assigned TRBD1 or TRBD2 (5 bases each). The CDR3 covers 14 residues. The germline CDR1 and CDR2 sequences are SEHNR and FQNEAQ (reference sequence). Trimming left V 3 bases short and J 2 bases short, with 10 bases between. The CDR3 DNA follows: TGTGCCAGCAGCTTTTCGGGACCGCAAGAGACCCAGTACTTC. Its translation is CASSFSGPQETQYF.

This chain joins TRBV19 and TRBJ2-1, with TRBD1 identical over 10 bases. The CDR3 contains 13 residues. CDR1 LNHDA and CDR2 SQIVND come from the germline V gene (reference sequence). The ends lost 6 bases at V and 8 bases at J; junction bases unmatched: 4. As DNA, the CDR3 is TGTGCCAGTAGCAGACAGGGGGCTTATGAGCAGTTCTTC. Protein sequence: CASSRQGAYEQFF.

The chain links TRBV7-9 to TRBJ2-7, with 8 bases fitting TRBD2. Looked up from germline, CDR1 is SEHNR and CDR2 is FQNEAQ (reference sequence). With V trimmed by 6 bases and J by 4 bases, 5 bases remained unmatched. CDR3 length: 13 amino acids. The CDR3 sequence: CASSRSGGYEQYF. In DNA form, the CDR3 reads TGTGCCAGCAGTAGGAGCGGGGGTTACGAGCAGTACTTC.

The CDR3 region has the DNA TGCGCCAGCAGCCAAGATCGGGTGGATACGCAGTATTTT. Translation: CASSQDRVDTQYF. The chain combines TRBV4-1 with TRBJ2-3; no reliable D call. The CDR3 extends over 13 amino acids. CDR1 and CDR2 from the germline V gene are MGHRA and YSYEKL. Trimming took off 0 bases at V and 6 bases at J, with 7 bases between the two ends.

The gene calls are TRBV7-2 and TRBJ1-6, with a tentative D call TRBD1 (6 bases). Germline V gene lookup returns CDR1 SGHTA and CDR2 FQGNSA. The CDR3 sequence is 16 residues long. With 5 bases removed from V and 5 bases from J, the gap between germline ends came to 16 bases. CDR3 in amino acids: CASSIQGSGNNSPLHF. The DNA for the CDR3 is TGTGCCAGCAGCATACAGGGTTCCGGGAATAATTCACCCCTCCACTTT.

This chain uses TRBV28 with TRBJ1-2; D is perhaps TRBD1 (5 bases). Germline V gene sequence: CDR1 MDHEN, CDR2 SYDVKM. The CDR3 loop spans 12 amino acids. Trimming pared 10 bases from V and 7 bases from J, leaving 16 bases between. CDR3 sequence reads: CATHQGLVGYTF. The CDR3 region has the DNA TGTGCCACTCATCAGGGATTAGTTGGCTACACCTTC.

V gene TRBV29-1 combines with J gene TRBJ2-7; D unresolved. Trimming left V 7 bases short and J 7 bases short, with 20 bases between. Germline CDR1 and CDR2: SQVTM and ANQGSEA. The CDR3 sequence is 13 residues long. CDR3 coding DNA: TGCAGCGCTTCCCCGGAAGGTATCAGGGAGCAGTACTTC. Residues: CSASPEGIREQYF.

This clone was seen only once. A junction end diverges from the germline sequence, so it may reflect a read error. This sequence joins TRBV7-7 and TRBJ2-3, with 8 nucleotides matching TRBD1. CDR3 length: 17 residues. CDR1 SSHAT and CDR2 FNYEAQ come from the germline V gene (reference sequence). The CDR3 DNA follows: TGTGCTAGCAGCCATCACCCCGGACAGGGAGGTACAGATACGCAGTATTTT. Translation: CASSHHPGQGGTDTQYF.

This clone was counted a few times. The chain joins TRBV30 to TRBJ2-5, with D perhaps TRBD1 (5 bases). V was pared by 3 bases and J by 1 base, with 12 bases between. CDR1 and CDR2 (germline): GTSNPN, SVGIG (reference sequence). CDR3 length equals 14 residues. The CDR3 DNA is TGTGCCTGGAGGCCCCTAGGGGCCCAAGAGACCCAGTACTTC. It is translated as CAWRPLGAQETQYF.